This T cell receptor (beta chain) came from a study of blood T cell repertoires in COVID-19. Profiled with immunoSEQ multiplex PCR; TCRdb holds only in-frame clones, not every one. The table shows 75,000 to 95,000 clones, with approximately 86% occurring only once. J gave up 5 bases and V 2 bases, and 0 bases lay outside the gene matches. Per the germline V gene, CDR1 is KGHSH and CDR2 is LQKENI. The CDR3 consists of 14 residues. This chain links TRBV18 with TRBJ2-1, with 10 bases lining up with TRBD1. The source material was peripheral blood. The receptor's source is a man aged 50 to 59 with acute or convalescent COVID-19. CDR3 in amino acids: CASSPGTGDNEQFF. CDR3 nucleotides: TGTGCCAGCTCACCAGGGACAGGGGACAATGAGCAGTTCTTC.